What follows is one T cell receptor (beta chain) and its context. Antigen specificity is unknown. This specimen belongs to a study of OX40 agonist ivuxolimab in advanced cancers. Overall study results and limits: Still undetermined is the antigen specificity of the expanded peripheral T cells.

Trimming shortened V by 4 bases and J by 1 base, and 7 bases separated the two germline ends. The CDR3 is made up of 14 amino acids. CDR1 and CDR2 from the germline V gene are MDHEN and SYDVKM. Sequencing used immunoSEQ multiplex PCR; TCRdb keeps in-frame clones, though not all of them. The sample yields nearly 80,000 clones, about 83% seen once. The chain carries TRBV28 and TRBJ2-2, with D uncertain. The receptor was isolated from an adult with an advanced solid tumor such as melanoma, head and neck, liver or kidney cancer. Sequences were derived from CD4+ or CD8+ T cells sorted from blood, sampled in a trial of the OX40 agonist ivuxolimab. CDR3 nucleotide sequence: TGTGCCAGCAGTTCCGGCCAGAACACCGGGGAGCTGTTTTTT. Translated: CASSSGQNTGELFF. The full variable domain, rest sourced from reference TRBV28 and TRBJ2-2, is DVKVTQSSRYLVKRTGEKVFLECVQDMDHENMFWYRQDPGLGLRLIYFSYDVKMKEKGDIPEGYSVSREKKERFSLILESASTNQTSMYLCASSSGQNTGELFFGEGSRLTVL.